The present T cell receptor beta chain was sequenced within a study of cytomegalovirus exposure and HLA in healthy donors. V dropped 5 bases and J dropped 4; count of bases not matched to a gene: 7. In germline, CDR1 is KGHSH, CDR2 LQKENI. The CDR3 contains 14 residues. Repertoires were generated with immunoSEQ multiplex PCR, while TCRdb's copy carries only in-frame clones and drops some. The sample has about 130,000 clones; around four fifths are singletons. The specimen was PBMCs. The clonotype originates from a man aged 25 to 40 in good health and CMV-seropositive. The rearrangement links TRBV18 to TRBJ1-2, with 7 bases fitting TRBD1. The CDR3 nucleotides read TGTGCCAGCTCAGATAGGGGGCTTGGCTATGGCTACACCTTC. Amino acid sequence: CASSDRGLGYGYTF.